This entry lists 17 T cell receptor beta chains sequenced from one sample in a study of Ad26.COV2.S vaccination and SARS-CoV-2 variants (dated by TCRdb to about 2021). The library was made by the immunoSEQ multiplex PCR assay. TCRdb obtained this table from immuneACCESS and retained in-frame rearrangements with V and J assigned. These tables miss some clones; where compared with another copy, unresolved V genes account for less than half of the shortfall, and the remainder is unexplained. Here the sample has about 350,000 clones; around 90% occur a single time. The ten largest clones take up around 6.4% of the sample. The sample's treatment or condition, from its label and the paper: 15 to 20 received Ad26.COV2.S at low or high dose, single or two shots; several received placebo; per-sample allocation not given. Repertoires of vaccine and placebo recipients were sequenced from samples taken on day 63 after the first injection.

Sequencing was performed on peripheral blood, taken in a trial of Ad26.COV2.S vaccine versus placebo. These receptors originate from a person aged 18-60 years who received the Ad26.COV2.S COVID-19 vaccine or a placebo.

This chain uses TRBV30 with TRBJ1-5; D not resolved. The CDR3 runs to 13 residues. Between the trimmed V and J ends, which lost 3 bases and 5 bases, there was a span of 11 bases. Germline V gene sequence: CDR1 GTSNPN, CDR2 SVGIG (reference sequence). CDR3 bases: TGTGCCTGGAGCCTGACTACCCATCAGCCCCAGCATTTT. Encoded protein: CAWSLTTHQPQHF.

The rearrangement joins TRBV19 to TRBJ1-4; D not certain. There are 13 residues in the CDR3. Germline CDR1 LNHDA, CDR2 SQIVND (reference sequence). The V gene lost 10 bases and the J gene lost 7 bases, with 16 bases spanning the gap. CDR3 region: CATMGIDGEKLFF. In nucleotides, the CDR3 is TGTGCCACCATGGGGATAGATGGTGAAAAACTGTTTTTT.

The chain has TRBV4-2 and TRBJ2-2; D unclear. CDR3 length equals 20 residues. Germline V lookup: CDR1 LGHNA, CDR2 YNFKEQ. Trimming took off 0 bases at V and 2 bases at J, with 22 bases between the two ends. The CDR3 region is CASSQDLWKGRLFNTGELFF. The CDR3 nucleotides read TGTGCCAGCAGCCAAGATCTATGGAAGGGTAGACTGTTTAACACCGGGGAGCTGTTTTTT.

The CDR3 region is CASSLGQEYEQYF. CDR3 in DNA: TGTGCCAGCAGCTTGGGACAGGAATACGAGCAGTACTTC. The chain recombines TRBV7-2 with TRBJ2-7; 8 positions match TRBD1. Looked up from germline, CDR1 is SGHTA and CDR2 is FQGNSA. The CDR3 sequence is 13 residues long. J lost 4 bases, V lost 3 bases, and 2 bases had no gene match.

Written as DNA, the CDR3 is TGTGCCACCAGCAGAGATAGACAGATTACAACTAATGAAAAACTGTTTTTT. Amino acid sequence: CATSRDRQITTNEKLFF. The J gene is TRBJ1-4, the V gene TRBV15, with a possible D match to TRBD1 (5 bases). The germline CDR1 and CDR2 sequences are LNHNV and YYDKDF (reference sequence). The ends were cut back, 0 bases at V and 0 bases at J, with 11 bases in the middle. This CDR3 is built from 17 residues.

The rearrangement uses TRBV25-1 and TRBJ1-3; D perhaps matches TRBD1 (5 bases). V was trimmed by 6 bases and J by 0 bases, leaving 12 bases between them. The CDR3 spans 15 residues. Germline CDR1 and CDR2: MGHDK and SYGVNS. CDR3 region: CASRGTGFSGNTIYF. CDR3 sequence (DNA): TGTGCCAGCAGGGGCACAGGCTTCTCTGGAAACACCATATATTTT.

The gene calls are TRBV27 and TRBJ1-2; 8 bases agree with TRBD1. CDR3 length: 14 residues. Germline V gene sequence: CDR1 MNHEY, CDR2 SMNVEV (reference sequence). The V and J ends lost 4 bases and 3 bases, in that order; junction bases with no gene match: 4. The CDR3 DNA is TGTGCCAGCAGTTCCGACAGGGGCCACTATGGCTACACCTTC. Protein product: CASSSDRGHYGYTF.

Only a few counts were recorded for this clone. V is TRBV9 and J is TRBJ2-2, with TRBD1 as a possible D gene (5 bases). This CDR3 has 15 residues. CDR1 SGDLS and CDR2 YYNGEE come from the germline V gene. The V gene lost 3 bases and the J gene lost 6 bases, with 15 bases spanning the gap. The CDR3 sequence is CASSGNRRDPGELFF. The DNA for the CDR3 is TGTGCCAGCAGCGGAAACAGGAGAGATCCCGGGGAGCTGTTTTTT. Full variable domain (rest looked up from reference TRBV9 and TRBJ2-2): DSGVTQTPKHLITATGQRVTLRCSPRSGDLSVYWYQQSLDQGLQFLIQYYNGEERAKGNILERFSAQQFPDLHSELNLSSLELGDSALYFCASSGNRRDPGELFFGEGSRLTVL.

CDR3 DNA: TGCAGCGTTGAATCGGCGGGGGACGGCTACACCTTC. Translation: CSVESAGDGYTF. This sequence joins TRBV29-1 and TRBJ1-2, with D tentatively TRBD1 (5 bases). The germline V and J ends were trimmed by 2 bases and 8 bases, with 12 bases remaining between them. The CDR3 totals 12 residues. Germline loops: CDR1 SQVTM, CDR2 ANQGSEA.

About this clone: The sample holds other DNA sequences that translate to the same CDR3. The chain joins TRBV7-9 to TRBJ2-3, with D possibly being TRBD2 (5 bases). The CDR3 extends over 13 amino acids. V gave up 1 base and J gave up 4 bases, with 6 bases separating them. Germline CDR1 is SEHNR and CDR2 is FQNEAQ (reference sequence). This chain's CDR3 is CASSLGGSDTQYF. The CDR3 nucleotides are TGTGCCAGCAGCTTAGGCGGGTCAGATACGCAGTATTTT. Drawing the rest from reference TRBV7-9 and TRBJ2-3, the complete variable domain is DTGVSQNPRHKITKRGQNVTFRCDPISEHNRLYWYRQTLGQGPEFLTYFQNEAQLEKSRLLSDRFSAERPKGSFSTLEIQRTEQGDSAMYLCASSLGGSDTQYFGPGTRLTVL.

J is TRBJ1-5 and V is TRBV6-6; no clear D. The CDR3 sequence is 15 residues long. CDR1 is MNHNY and CDR2 is SVGAGI in the germline V gene (reference sequence). V gave up 0 bases and J gave up 0 bases, with 6 bases separating them. CDR3 in amino acids: CASSYSPDSNQPQHF. CDR3 bases: TGTGCCAGCAGTTACTCCCCAGATAGCAATCAGCCCCAGCATTTT.

This clone was counted a single time. J is TRBJ1-5 and V is TRBV19; D is ambiguous. Trimming shortened V by 11 bases and J by 7 bases, and 18 bases separated the two germline ends. Looked up from germline, CDR1 is LNHDA and CDR2 is SQIVND (reference sequence). CDR3 length equals 13 residues. CDR3 coding DNA: TGTGCCGGTGGCAGGAGCGCGGAACAGCCCCAGCATTTT. Its translation is CAGGRSAEQPQHF.

This clone was recorded a few times. The rearrangement joins TRBV28 to TRBJ1-1; TRBD1 matches 9 bases. Trimming removed 2 bases from V and 5 bases from J; junction bases left unmatched: 6. Per germline, CDR1 MDHEN and CDR2 SYDVKM. CDR3 length: 15 amino acids. The CDR3 region has the DNA TGTGCCAGCAGTTTACGGACAGGGGTCCTAACTGAAGCTTTCTTT. Protein: CASSLRTGVLTEAFF.

The CDR3 bases are TGCGCCAGCAGCCAAAATCGTATTGAGGGGGCGGCCGGAAACACCATATATTTT. This encodes CASSQNRIEGAAGNTIYF. The rearrangement links TRBV4-1 to TRBJ1-3, with 7 positions matching TRBD1. The J segment lost 4 bases and the V segment lost 2 bases, leaving 14 bases of the junction unmatched. Germline assignment: CDR1 MGHRA and CDR2 YSYEKL. The CDR3 sequence is 18 residues long.

V is TRBV12-5 and J is TRBJ2-2, with a tentative D call TRBD1 (5 bases). V was pared by 0 bases and J by 6 bases, with 17 bases between. This CDR3 is 17 amino acids long. The germline V gene has CDR1 LGHNT and CDR2 FRNRAP. In nucleotides, the CDR3 is TGTGCTAGTGGTTTGGTATTAGGCAGGGAAGTGGCCGGGGAGCTGTTTTTT. It is translated as CASGLVLGREVAGELFF. Full variable domain (missing parts from reference TRBV12-5 and TRBJ2-2): DARVTQTPRHKVTEMGQEVTMRCQPILGHNTVFWYRQTMMQGLELLAYFRNRAPLDDSGMPKDRFSAEMPDATLATLKIQPSEPRDSAVYFCASGLVLGREVAGELFFGEGSRLTVL.

The genes are TRBV5-1 and TRBJ1-3; no definite D call. CDR1 is SGHRS and CDR2 is YFSETQ in the germline V gene. The CDR3 sequence is 12 residues long. Deletions cut 5 bases from V and 4 bases from J, with 7 bases between. The CDR3 is CASSREGNTIYF. CDR3 nucleotide sequence: TGCGCCAGCAGTCGGGAAGGAAACACCATATATTTT.

V and J are TRBV6-4 and TRBJ1-3; a possible D gene is TRBD1 (6 bases). V lost 2 bases to trimming and J lost 0 bases, with 11 bases between them. The CDR3 is 16 amino acids. Per germline, CDR1 MRHNA and CDR2 SNTAGT. Here the CDR3 DNA reads TGTGCCAGCAGTGACCGTACAGGGCGCTCTGGAAACACCATATATTTT. Translating gives CASSDRTGRSGNTIYF.